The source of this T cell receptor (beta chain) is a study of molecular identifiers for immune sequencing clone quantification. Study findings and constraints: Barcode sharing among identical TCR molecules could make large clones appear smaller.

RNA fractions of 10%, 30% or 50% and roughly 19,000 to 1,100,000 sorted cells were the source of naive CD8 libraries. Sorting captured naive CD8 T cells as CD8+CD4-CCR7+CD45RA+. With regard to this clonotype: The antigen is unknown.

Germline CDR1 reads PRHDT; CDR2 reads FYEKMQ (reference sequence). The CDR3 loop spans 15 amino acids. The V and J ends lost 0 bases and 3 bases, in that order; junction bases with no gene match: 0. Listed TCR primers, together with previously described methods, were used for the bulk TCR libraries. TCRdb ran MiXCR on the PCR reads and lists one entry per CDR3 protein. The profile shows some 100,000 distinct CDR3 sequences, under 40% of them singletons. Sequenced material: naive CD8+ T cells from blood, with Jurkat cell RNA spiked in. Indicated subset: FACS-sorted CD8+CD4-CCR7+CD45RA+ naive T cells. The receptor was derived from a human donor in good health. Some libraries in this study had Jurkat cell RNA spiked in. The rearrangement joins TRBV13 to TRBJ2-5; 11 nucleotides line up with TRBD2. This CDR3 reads CASSLGLAGEETQYF. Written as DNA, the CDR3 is TGTGCCAGCAGCTTAGGACTAGCGGGAGAAGAGACCCAGTACTTC. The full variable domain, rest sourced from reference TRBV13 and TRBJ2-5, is AAGVIQSPRHLIKEKRETATLKCYPIPRHDTVYWYQQGPGQDPQFLISFYEKMQSDKGSIPDRFSAQQFSDYHSELNMSSLELGDSALYFCASSLGLAGEETQYFGPGTRLLVL.